These 31 T cell receptor beta chains came from one sample sequenced in a study of T-cell memory formation after mild COVID-19. TCRdb re-called the 5' RACE reads through MiXCR, storing one row per CDR3 protein. The sample shows 190,000 or so distinct CDR3 sequences, around 21% of them seen only once. The sample was PBMCs or a T cell subset sorted from them (not recorded which). These receptor sequences come from an adult woman who had mild COVID-19 (a few samples of this study predate the infection). Cell type and time point are not known.

This chain links TRBV18 with TRBJ2-5; tentatively, D is TRBD1 or TRBD2 (7 bases each). Trimming removed 4 bases from V and 3 bases from J, with 21 bases in between. Germline assignment: CDR1 KGHSH and CDR2 LQKENI. The CDR3 has 17 residues. The CDR3 spells CASSLLSGPGGEETQYF. In DNA, the CDR3 is TGTGCCAGCTCACTACTCTCCGGCCCAGGGGGGGAAGAGACCCAGTACTTC.

The chain has TRBV24-1 and TRBJ2-2, with D unclear. The CDR3 extends over 15 amino acids. Germline CDR1 and CDR2: KGHDR and SFDVKD. V was cut by 7 bases and J by 0 bases, with 11 bases left in between. CDR3 amino acids: CATSTEHPNTGELFF. CDR3 in DNA: TGTGCCACCAGCACTGAGCACCCGAACACCGGGGAGCTGTTTTTT.

This clonotype was detected a few times. V gene TRBV13 combines with J gene TRBJ2-7; D could derive from TRBD1 or TRBD2 (5 bases each). V was pared by 5 bases and J by 3 bases, with 17 bases between. Germline assignment: CDR1 PRHDT and CDR2 FYEKMQ (reference sequence). This CDR3 has 15 residues. The CDR3 region has the DNA TGTGCCAGCAGCCCCCCCCGGGACGGACTCTACGAGCAGTACTTC. Translating gives CASSPPRDGLYEQYF.

This clonotype has more than one count but fewer than ten. The chain is built from TRBV6-2 or TRBV6-3 and TRBJ2-3; D gene ambiguous. In germline, CDR1 is MNHEY, CDR2 SVGEGT. CDR3 length equals 13 residues. The V end lost 0 bases, the J end lost 11 bases, and 12 bases lay between the germline ends. This CDR3 is CASSYSYQSVQYF. CDR3 coding DNA: TGTGCCAGCAGTTACTCGTATCAGAGCGTGCAGTATTTT.

V gene TRBV6-5 combines with J gene TRBJ1-5, with a possible D match to TRBD1 (5 bases). CDR1 is MNHEY and CDR2 is SVGAGI in the germline V gene. V lost 2 bases to trimming and J lost 4 bases, with 9 bases between them. This CDR3 has 14 residues. In nucleotides, the CDR3 is TGTGCCAGCAGTTACGGCCAGGGTAATCAGCCCCAGCATTTT. Encoded protein: CASSYGQGNQPQHF.

In its sample, this clonotype was seen a few times. V is TRBV29-1 and J is TRBJ2-1, with 11 bases fitting TRBD2. CDR1 is SQVTM, CDR2 ANQGSEA, per germline. The CDR3 sequence is 17 residues long. V was pared by 0 bases and J by 10 bases, with 14 bases of the junction left unmatched. The CDR3 bases are TGCAGCGTTGAAGATTCGTCGGGGACTAGCGGACTTGCGGAGCAGTTCTTC. Translation: CSVEDSSGTSGLAEQFF.

This chain links TRBV7-9 with TRBJ2-5; 9 positions match TRBD2. This CDR3 spans 15 amino acids. Losses at the gene ends were 3 bases for V and 5 bases for J; bases not matched to a gene: 7. Germline V CDR1 and CDR2: SEHNR, FQNEAQ (reference sequence). CDR3 in amino acids: CASSFYAGGVETQYF. In DNA, the CDR3 is TGTGCCAGCAGCTTCTACGCGGGAGGGGTGGAGACCCAGTACTTC. Complete variable domain (other parts from reference TRBV7-9 and TRBJ2-5): DTGVSQNPRHKITKRGQNVTFRCDPISEHNRLYWYRQTLGQGPEFLTYFQNEAQLEKSRLLSDRFSAERPKGSFSTLEIQRTEQGDSAMYLCASSFYAGGVETQYFGPGTRLLVL.

This clonotype has only a few counts. The rearrangement links TRBV12-5 to TRBJ2-1, with unresolved D. There are 15 residues in the CDR3. Germline V lookup: CDR1 LGHNT, CDR2 FRNRAP. The V gene lost 1 base and the J gene lost 0 bases, with 7 bases spanning the gap. DNA for the CDR3: TGTGCTAGTGGTTTGGCTAAGAGCTCCTACAATGAGCAGTTCTTC. Translated: CASGLAKSSYNEQFF.

The count of this clonotype is one. The chain combines TRBV10-3 with TRBJ2-7; TRBD2 aligns across 8 bases. Germline lookup yields CDR1 ENHRY and CDR2 SYGVKD. The CDR3 runs to 12 residues. Trimming took 5 bases from V and 6 from J; bases not matched to a gene: 3. The CDR3, as DNA: TGTGCCATCAGTCGCGCGGGGGGCGAGCAGTACTTC. Translated, it gives CAISRAGGEQYF.

V and J are TRBV9 and TRBJ1-2; D is perhaps TRBD1 (5 bases). The length of the CDR3 is 14 residues. Per the germline V gene, CDR1 is SGDLS and CDR2 is YYNGEE. With 3 bases removed from V and 0 bases from J, the gap between germline ends came to 9 bases. CDR3 amino acids: CASSAGQTNYGYTF. DNA of the CDR3: TGTGCCAGCAGCGCAGGACAAACTAACTATGGCTACACCTTC.

The rearrangement joins TRBV12-3 or TRBV12-4 to TRBJ2-7; D assignment may be TRBD1 or TRBD2 (5 bases each). The CDR3 covers 13 residues. Trimming stripped 6 bases from V and 6 bases from J, with 15 bases between. Here the CDR3 DNA reads TGTGCCAGCAGCCCCGGGCCTGGGGGCGAGCAGTACTTC. This sequence encodes CASSPGPGGEQYF.

The genes are TRBV4-1 and TRBJ2-5, with 11 bases that match TRBD2. This CDR3 spans 16 amino acids. From germline, CDR1 is MGHRA and CDR2 YSYEKL. V shed 3 bases and J 1 base; nucleotides not matched to a gene: 4. This chain's CDR3 is CASSHPLAGGQETQYF. CDR3 nucleotides: TGCGCCAGCAGCCATCCTCTAGCGGGGGGCCAAGAGACCCAGTACTTC.

The chain has TRBV7-9 and TRBJ1-1; no clear D. Germline V gene lookup returns CDR1 SEHNR and CDR2 FQNEAQ (reference sequence). Trimming cost V 1 base and J 6 bases, with 9 bases left between them. This CDR3 contains 13 residues. CDR3 DNA sequence: TGTGCCAGCAGCTTAGACGGCGGGGCTGAAGCTTTCTTT. It translates to CASSLDGGAEAFF.

This clonotype was detected a few times. The CDR3 DNA is TGTGCCAGCAGCAAAGAAGGTAGCGGGAGGGCCAATACCCACGAGCAGTACTTC. Translating it yields CASSKEGSGRANTHEQYF. This rearrangement joins TRBV21-1 to TRBJ2-7; TRBD2 is the table's D call, not checked against the DNA. TRBV21-1 corresponds to a pseudogene. CDR3 length: 18 amino acids.

This clonotype was counted a few times. The chain has TRBV29-1 and TRBJ2-1, with D perhaps matching TRBD1 (6 bases). The CDR3 loop spans 16 amino acids. Germline V gene sequence: CDR1 SQVTM, CDR2 ANQGSEA. V was pared by 6 bases and J by 0 bases, with 18 bases between. CDR3 bases: TGCAGCGTCTCCCATTCCGACAGGAGCTCCTACAATGAGCAGTTCTTC. This codes for CSVSHSDRSSYNEQFF.

The rearrangement uses TRBV7-9 and TRBJ1-1; TRBD1 agrees at 9 bases. The CDR3 is made up of 14 amino acids. J gave up 4 bases and V 5 bases, and 5 bases lay outside the gene matches. CDR1 and CDR2 (germline): SEHNR, FQNEAQ (reference sequence). CDR3 sequence: CASSPTGGGTEAFF. The CDR3 DNA reads as TGTGCCAGCAGCCCGACAGGGGGGGGCACTGAAGCTTTCTTT.

CDR3 loop: CASSPLPSGRSSYEQYF. For the CDR3, the DNA is TGTGCCAGCAGTCCCCTCCCCAGCGGGAGGTCCTCCTACGAGCAGTACTTC. This rearrangement joins TRBV6-2 or TRBV6-3 to TRBJ2-7, with 9 bases lining up with TRBD2. This CDR3 has 17 residues. V lost 5 bases and J lost 0; bases outside the gene matches: 11. CDR1 is MNHEY, CDR2 SVGEGT, per germline.

The chain carries TRBV6-5 and TRBJ2-1; D may be TRBD1 (5 bases). The ends were cut back, 5 bases at V and 4 bases at J, with 12 bases in the middle. Germline V gene sequence: CDR1 MNHEY, CDR2 SVGAGI. The CDR3 is 14 residues long. The CDR3 region has the DNA TGTGCCAGCAGTCTATCGACAGTATACAATGAGCAGTTCTTC. Protein product: CASSLSTVYNEQFF.

This clonotype has ten or more counts. The chain uses TRBV7-2 and TRBJ2-1; 9 bases fit TRBD2. This CDR3 has 15 amino acids. V shed 3 bases and J 8 bases; nucleotides not matched to a gene: 8. Germline values: CDR1 SGHTA, CDR2 FQGNSA. The CDR3 loop is CASSFFLAGTDEQFF. DNA for the CDR3: TGTGCCAGCAGCTTTTTCCTAGCGGGAACCGATGAGCAGTTCTTC.

The V and J genes are TRBV7-9 and TRBJ1-5, with 10 bases that match TRBD1. Germline loops: CDR1 SEHNR, CDR2 FQNEAQ (reference sequence). This CDR3 comprises 15 residues. V lost 4 bases, J lost 2 bases, and 2 bases stayed unmatched. The CDR3 reads CASSSGQGGNQPQHF. The CDR3 coding sequence is TGTGCCAGCAGCTCCGGACAGGGGGGCAATCAGCCCCAGCATTTT.

The chain links TRBV30 to TRBJ2-4; 9 nucleotides agree with TRBD2. Germline lookup yields CDR1 GTSNPN and CDR2 SVGIG (reference sequence). The CDR3 is 11 residues long. J gave up 14 bases and V 2 bases, and 4 bases lay outside the gene matches. CDR3 sequence: CAWSLGTSKYF. CDR3 nucleotides: TGTGCCTGGAGTCTAGGGACTAGCAAGTACTTC.

The chain has TRBV4-2 and TRBJ2-7; 9 bases are shared with TRBD1. There are 16 residues in the CDR3. Germline V gives CDR1 LGHNA, CDR2 YNFKEQ. The V segment lost 0 bases and the J segment 0 bases; nucleotides outside the gene matches: 3. Here the CDR3 DNA reads TGTGCCAGCAGCCAAGAAGGGACAGGGTCCTCCTACGAGCAGTACTTC. It yields the protein CASSQEGTGSSYEQYF.

V gene TRBV2 combines with J gene TRBJ2-1, with a possible D match to TRBD2 (5 bases). This CDR3 is 15 amino acids long. Germline CDR1 and CDR2: SNHLY and FYNNEI. Trimming shortened V by 3 bases and J by 2 bases, and 11 bases separated the two germline ends. The CDR3 DNA reads as TGTGCCAGCAGTGAGGAGGAATCCGCCTACAATGAGCAGTTCTTC. Translated, it gives CASSEEESAYNEQFF.

The genes are TRBV7-9 and TRBJ2-3; tentatively, D is TRBD2 (5 bases). CDR1 and CDR2 (germline): SEHNR, FQNEAQ (reference sequence). Trimming cost V 5 bases and J 6 bases, with 15 bases left between them. This CDR3 has 14 amino acids. CDR3 coding DNA: TGTGCCAGCAGCGCCACACTGTCGGGGGATACGCAGTATTTT. Translating gives CASSATLSGDTQYF. The complete variable domain, with remaining parts taken from reference TRBV7-9 and TRBJ2-3, reads DTGVSQNPRHKITKRGQNVTFRCDPISEHNRLYWYRQTLGQGPEFLTYFQNEAQLEKSRLLSDRFSAERPKGSFSTLEIQRTEQGDSAMYLCASSATLSGDTQYFGPGTRLTVL.

V and J are TRBV12-3 or TRBV12-4 and TRBJ1-1; D call uncertain. The CDR3 runs 13 residues. Trimming pared 1 base from V and 3 bases from J, leaving 6 bases between. Written as DNA, the CDR3 is TGTGCCAGCAGTTTAGTCGATTACACTGAAGCTTTCTTT. This gives the protein CASSLVDYTEAFF.

This clonotype was counted only a few times. The rearrangement joins TRBV29-1 to TRBJ2-7, with TRBD1 identical over 9 bases. Looked up from germline, CDR1 is SQVTM and CDR2 is ANQGSEA. The CDR3 consists of 13 residues. V lost 8 bases, J lost 7 bases, and 12 bases stayed unmatched. CDR3 DNA: TGCAGCACCTTGACAGGGGGTTTGAGTGAGCAGTACTTC. Amino acid sequence: CSTLTGGLSEQYF.

The chain uses TRBV7-9 and TRBJ1-6, with 7 positions matching TRBD1. The CDR3 totals 16 residues. J lost 5 bases, V lost 4 bases, and 8 bases had no gene match. CDR1 is SEHNR and CDR2 is FQNEAQ in the germline V gene (reference sequence). CDR3: CASSSPQGRNNSPLHF. The CDR3 DNA sequence: TGTGCCAGCAGCTCCCCACAGGGGCGTAATAATTCACCCCTCCACTTT.

The rearrangement uses TRBV6-2 or TRBV6-3 and TRBJ2-5, with TRBD2 identical over 10 bases. The V segment lost 5 bases and the J segment 2 bases; nucleotides outside the gene matches: 23. CDR1 is MNHEY, CDR2 SVGEGT, per germline. This CDR3 is 21 amino acids long. The CDR3, as DNA: TGTGCCAGCAGTCCTACTAGCGGGAATACTGCCGACCGTCGACCACAAGAGACCCAGTACTTC. Translation: CASSPTSGNTADRRPQETQYF.

The table lists this clonotype with a few counts. The chain employs TRBV12-3 or TRBV12-4 and TRBJ2-3; 12 nucleotides agree with TRBD2. This CDR3 comprises 18 residues. After removal of 6 bases from V and 4 bases from J, the junction contained 14 bases not matched to a gene. For the CDR3, the DNA is TGTGCCAGCAGAGTAACCCCAACTAGCGGGAGGTCAGCAGATACGCAGTATTTT. This encodes CASRVTPTSGRSADTQYF.

This clonotype appeared a few times. J is TRBJ1-5 and V is TRBV7-2, with D unresolved. Germline V gene sequence: CDR1 SGHTA, CDR2 FQGNSA. The V end was cut by 1 base, the J end by 4 bases, with 14 bases between. The CDR3 covers 16 residues. CDR3 nucleotide sequence: TGTGCCAGCAGCTTAGTTAGTTCCGCAGGAAATCAGCCCCAGCATTTT. This sequence encodes CASSLVSSAGNQPQHF.

This chain uses TRBV5-1 with TRBJ2-7; TRBD1 matches at 10 bases. Per the germline V gene, CDR1 is SGHRS and CDR2 is YFSETQ. The CDR3 sequence is 15 residues long. V was pared by 5 bases and J by 0 bases, with 5 bases of the junction left unmatched. The CDR3 DNA sequence: TGCGCCAGCAGGTTCGGGACAGGGGTCTCCTACGAGCAGTACTTC. Its protein product is CASRFGTGVSYEQYF.